This T cell receptor beta chain was identified in a study of Ad26.COV2.S vaccination and SARS-CoV-2 variants. V lost 5 bases to trimming and J lost 1 base, with 4 bases between them. The CDR3 has 12 residues. Per germline, CDR1 MGHDK and CDR2 SYGVNS. This clone showed up just a few times. Other DNA sequences within the sample encode an identical CDR3. Generated by immunoSEQ multiplex PCR, the TCRdb table keeps only in-frame clones and is missing some. The sample includes a few hundred thousand clones, about four fifths seen only once; the top ten take approximately 7.8%. Treatment specified: over 15 received Ad26.COV2.S at low or high dose, single or two shots; roughly five received placebo; per-sample allocation not given. Collection of the samples took place on day 63 after the first injection of vaccine or placebo.

The TCR sequence derives from a person aged 18-60 years who received the Ad26.COV2.S COVID-19 vaccine or a placebo. The chain joins TRBV25-1 to TRBJ2-3; no reliable D call. Sequences were derived from peripheral blood, sampled in a trial of Ad26.COV2.S vaccine versus placebo. The CDR3 spells CASSRGTDTQYF. Written as DNA, the CDR3 is TGTGCCAGCAGTCGAGGCACAGATACGCAGTATTTT. Looking up the rest from reference TRBV25-1 and TRBJ2-3 gives the full variable domain: EADIYQTPRYLVIGTGKKITLECSQTMGHDKMYWYQQDPGMELHLIHYSYGVNSTEKGDLSSESTVSRIRTEHFPLTLESARPSHTSQYLCASSRGTDTQYFGPGTRLTVL.